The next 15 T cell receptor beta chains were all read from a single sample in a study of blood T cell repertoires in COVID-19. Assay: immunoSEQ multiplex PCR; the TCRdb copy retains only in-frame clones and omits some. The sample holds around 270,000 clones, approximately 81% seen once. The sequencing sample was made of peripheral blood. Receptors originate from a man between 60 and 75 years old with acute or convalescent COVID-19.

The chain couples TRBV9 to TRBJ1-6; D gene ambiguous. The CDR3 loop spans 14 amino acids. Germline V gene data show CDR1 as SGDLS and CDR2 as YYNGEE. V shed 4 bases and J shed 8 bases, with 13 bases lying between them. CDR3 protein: CASSRKQTDSPLHF. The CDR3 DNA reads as TGTGCCAGCAGCCGTAAACAGACGGATTCACCCCTCCACTTT. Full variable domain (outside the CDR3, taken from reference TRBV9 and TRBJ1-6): DSGVTQTPKHLITATGQRVTLRCSPRSGDLSVYWYQQSLDQGLQFLIQYYNGEERAKGNILERFSAQQFPDLHSELNLSSLELGDSALYFCASSRKQTDSPLHFGNGTRLTVT.

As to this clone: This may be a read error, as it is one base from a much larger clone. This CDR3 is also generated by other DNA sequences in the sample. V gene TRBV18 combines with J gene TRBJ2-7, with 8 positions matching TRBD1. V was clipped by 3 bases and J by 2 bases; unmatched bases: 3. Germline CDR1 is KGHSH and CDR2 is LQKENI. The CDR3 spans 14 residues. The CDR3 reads CASSPGTGPYEQYF. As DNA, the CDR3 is TGTGCCAGCTCACCCGGGACAGGCCCCTACGAGCAGTACTTC.

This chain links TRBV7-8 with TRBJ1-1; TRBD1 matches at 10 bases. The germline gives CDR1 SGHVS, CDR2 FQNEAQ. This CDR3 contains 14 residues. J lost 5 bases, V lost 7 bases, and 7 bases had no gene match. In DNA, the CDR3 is TGTGCCAGCAATCTGGGACAGGGGAGAACTGAAGCTTTCTTT. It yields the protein CASNLGQGRTEAFF.

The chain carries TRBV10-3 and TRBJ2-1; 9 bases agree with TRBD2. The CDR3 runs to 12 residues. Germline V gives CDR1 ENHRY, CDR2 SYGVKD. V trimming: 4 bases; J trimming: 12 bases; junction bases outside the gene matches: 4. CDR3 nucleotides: TGTGCCATCAGTGCGAAGGGACTAGCGCAGTTCTTC. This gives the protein CAISAKGLAQFF.

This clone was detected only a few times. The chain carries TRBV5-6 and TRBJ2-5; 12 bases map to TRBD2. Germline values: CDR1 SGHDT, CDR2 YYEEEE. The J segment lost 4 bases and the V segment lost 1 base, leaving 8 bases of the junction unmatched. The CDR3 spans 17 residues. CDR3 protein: CASSLWLAGGQGETQYF. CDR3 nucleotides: TGTGCCAGCAGCTTGTGGCTAGCGGGGGGGCAAGGAGAGACCCAGTACTTC.

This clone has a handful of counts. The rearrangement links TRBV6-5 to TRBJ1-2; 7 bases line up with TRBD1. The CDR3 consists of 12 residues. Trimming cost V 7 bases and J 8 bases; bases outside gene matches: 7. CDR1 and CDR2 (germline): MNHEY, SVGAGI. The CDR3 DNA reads TGTGCCAGCAAGGAGGGGGCAAAGGGCTACACCTTC. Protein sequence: CASKEGAKGYTF.

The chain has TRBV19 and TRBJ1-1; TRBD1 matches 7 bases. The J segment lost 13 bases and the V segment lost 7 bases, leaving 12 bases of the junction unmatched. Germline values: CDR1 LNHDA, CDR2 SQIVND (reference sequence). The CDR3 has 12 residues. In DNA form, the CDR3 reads TGTGCCAGTACCATGGGGGGACAGAGTCTTTTCTTT. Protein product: CASTMGGQSLFF. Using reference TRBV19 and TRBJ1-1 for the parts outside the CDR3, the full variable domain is DGGITQSPKYLFRKEGQNVTLSCEQNLNHDAMYWYRQDPGQGLRLIYYSQIVNDFQKGDIAEGYSVSREKKESFPLTVTSAQKNPTAFYLCASTMGGQSLFFGQGTRLTVV.

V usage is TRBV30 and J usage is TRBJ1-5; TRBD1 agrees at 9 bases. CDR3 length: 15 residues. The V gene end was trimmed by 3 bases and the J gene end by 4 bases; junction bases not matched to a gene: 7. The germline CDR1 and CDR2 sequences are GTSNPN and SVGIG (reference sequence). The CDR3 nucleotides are TGTGCCTGGAGGCCAATTGGGACAGGGAATCAGCCCCAGCATTTT. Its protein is CAWRPIGTGNQPQHF. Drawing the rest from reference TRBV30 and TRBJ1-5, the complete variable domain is SQTIHQWPATLVQPVGSPLSLECTVEGTSNPNLYWYRQAAGRGLQLLFYSVGIGQISSEVPQNLSASRPQDRQFILSSKKLLLSDSGFYLCAWRPIGTGNQPQHFGDGTRLSIL.

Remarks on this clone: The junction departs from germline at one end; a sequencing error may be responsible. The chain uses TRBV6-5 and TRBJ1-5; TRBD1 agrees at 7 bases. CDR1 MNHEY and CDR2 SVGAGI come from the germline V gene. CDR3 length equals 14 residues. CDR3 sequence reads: CASSINRGKQPQHF. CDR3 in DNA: TGTGCCAGCAGTATTAACAGGGGCAAGCAGCCCCAGCATTTT.

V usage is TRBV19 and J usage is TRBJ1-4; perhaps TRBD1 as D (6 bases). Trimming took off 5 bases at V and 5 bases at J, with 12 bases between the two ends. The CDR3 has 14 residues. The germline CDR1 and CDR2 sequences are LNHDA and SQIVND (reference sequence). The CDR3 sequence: CASSYRVDNEKLFF. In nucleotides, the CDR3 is TGTGCCAGTAGTTACAGGGTTGACAATGAAAAACTGTTTTTT.

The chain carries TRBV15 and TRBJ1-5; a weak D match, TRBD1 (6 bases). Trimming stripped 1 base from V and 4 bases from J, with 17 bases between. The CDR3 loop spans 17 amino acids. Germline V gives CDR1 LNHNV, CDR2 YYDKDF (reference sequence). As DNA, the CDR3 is TGTGCCACCAGCAGAGGGGTTATGGACAGAAGAAATCAGCCCCAGCATTTT. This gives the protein CATSRGVMDRRNQPQHF.

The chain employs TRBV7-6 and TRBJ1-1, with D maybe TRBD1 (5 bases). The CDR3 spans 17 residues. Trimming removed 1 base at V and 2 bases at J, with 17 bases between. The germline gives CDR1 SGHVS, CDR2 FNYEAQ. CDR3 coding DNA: TGTGCCAGCAGCTTAGACAGGTTGGCACAGACCAACACTGAAGCTTTCTTT. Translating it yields CASSLDRLAQTNTEAFF.

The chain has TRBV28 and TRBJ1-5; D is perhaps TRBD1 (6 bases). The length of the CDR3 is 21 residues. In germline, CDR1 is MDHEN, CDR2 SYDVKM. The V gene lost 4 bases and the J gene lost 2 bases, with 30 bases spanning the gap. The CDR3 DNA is TGTGCCAGCAGTTCCCCTAAAAGAGGGGGGGGACGAGGATTCGGCAATCAGCCCCAGCATTTT. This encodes CASSSPKRGGGRGFGNQPQHF.

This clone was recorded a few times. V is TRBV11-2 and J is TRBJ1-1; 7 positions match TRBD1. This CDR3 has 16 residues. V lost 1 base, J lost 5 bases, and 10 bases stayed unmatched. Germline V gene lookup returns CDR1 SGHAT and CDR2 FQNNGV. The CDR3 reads CASSLGGRGTGTEAFF. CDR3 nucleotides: TGTGCCAGCAGCTTAGGTGGCAGGGGGACGGGTACTGAAGCTTTCTTT.

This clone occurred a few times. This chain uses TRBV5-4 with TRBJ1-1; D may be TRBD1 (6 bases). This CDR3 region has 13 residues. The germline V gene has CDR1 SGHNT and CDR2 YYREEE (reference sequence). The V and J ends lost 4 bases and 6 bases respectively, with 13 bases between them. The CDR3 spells CASSRGGGPEAFF. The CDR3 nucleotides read TGTGCCAGCAGCCGCGGTGGGGGCCCTGAAGCTTTCTTT.